The present T cell receptor beta chain was sequenced within a study of control samples from healthy donors and cancer patients. The CDR3 length is 16 residues. Trimming shortened V by 6 bases and J by 0 bases, and 15 bases separated the two germline ends. CDR1 SNHLY and CDR2 FYNNEI come from the germline V gene. Sequencing used immunoSEQ multiplex PCR; TCRdb keeps in-frame clones, though not all of them. This sample carries around 75,000 clones, 84% of them seen once, and the ten largest clones take under 30%. The chain is built from TRBV2 and TRBJ1-3; maybe TRBD1 (5 bases). This TCR was recovered from a man aged 50 or older in good health. The source material was blood. This CDR3 reads CASRSQGRSSGNTIYF. The CDR3 DNA is TGTGCCAGCAGGAGCCAGGGCCGCAGCTCTGGAAACACCATATATTTT.